This T cell receptor (beta chain) was recovered during a study of tumor-infiltrating lymphocytes in primary liver carcinoma. Study at large: The patient group consisted of men and women aged 30 to 69 years. Whole-study findings and limits: Relative to tumor region pairs, the tumor-adjacent and tumor-blood pairs showed overlap that was lower.

This CDR3 is built from 17 residues. CDR1 is MNHNS and CDR2 is SASEGT in the germline V gene. V lost 0 bases, J lost 2 bases, and 5 bases stayed unmatched. This clonotype was detected ten times or more. Its specificity is unknown. Alongside blood RNA obtained from unsorted whole blood, germline DNA was also extracted. They drew roughly 3.9 milliliters of peripheral blood before surgery. Reverse transcription of roughly 480 ng total RNA with a constant-region primer produced TCR beta cDNA. Employing slightly modified ARM-PCR, three nested multiplex PCR rounds were run, and these gave rise to the TCR beta libraries. Two initial PCR rounds of approximately 10 cycles each paired TRBV1-TRBV30 forward primers with a C-beta reverse primer. Each CDR3 protein gets one entry after TCRdb re-called the multiplex PCR reads with MiXCR. The table has around 210,000 distinct CDR3 sequences, 65% seen once.

The V call is TRBV6-1, the J call TRBJ2-3; 10 nucleotides align to TRBD2. The sample taken for sequencing was peripheral blood. The clonotype was recovered from a woman in her fifties or sixties with primary liver carcinoma and hepatitis B virus infection. The CDR3 sequence: CASSEARTSGNTDTQYF. CDR3 nucleotide sequence: TGTGCCAGCAGTGAAGCTCGAACTAGCGGGAACACAGATACGCAGTATTTT.